These T cell receptor beta chains were read from a single sample in a study of cytomegalovirus exposure and HLA in healthy donors. Sequenced by immunoSEQ multiplex PCR; TCRdb stores in-frame clones only, minus some. The sample consists of under 200,000 clones, 80% to 90% of them appearing once. The specimen was PBMCs. Every receptor here comes from a woman aged 18-29 years in good health and CMV-seronegative. Each CDR3 is given with its conserved first and last residue. A D gene is named only where the DNA matches it firmly.

-	TRBV2	CATSRQGGEAGELFF
-	TRBV5-4	CASSLYGRTYEQYF
-	TRBV7-9	CASSTGRKNEQFF
TRBD2	TRBV7-9	CASSLISGRAYNEQFF
-	TRBV11-2	CASRSAGYNEQFF
-	TRBV11-1	CASSLVLGQDTDTQYF
-	TRBV5-4	CASSVQGSTDTQYF
-	TRBV30	CAWSVSLHRVDNSPLHF
-	TRBV6-5	CASSKLPRGEQFF
TRBD1	TRBV6-5	CASSPRGLNQPQHF
-	TRBV2	CASRFEGGSNQPQHF
-	TRBV30	CAWSIMNTEAFF
-	TRBV7-3	CASSLFLSRGARGSEQFF
TRBD1	TRBV5-1	CASSFVAAGQGNTGELFF
-	TRBV7-9	CASSFLPREQTKNIQYF
TRBD1	TRBV5-1	CASSTKTGGAGYEQYF
-	TRBV2	CASSENWASTDTQYF
-	TRBV5-1	CASSLEGSRGTEAFF
-	TRBV7-9	CASSPAGIYGYTF
-	TRBV7-3	CASSLGAGRYNEQFF
-	TRBV2	CASSEAGGTHNEQFF
TRBD2	TRBV5-6	CASSPRGLADTQYF
TRBD1	TRBV7-6	CASSQRPGTGGYTEAFF
TRBD2	TRBV5-4	CASSSFPPSGGERLTDTQYF
-	TRBV7-6	CASSGRDKGGTEAFF
-	TRBV7-9	CASRGVGETQYF
-	TRBV5-1	CASSFIQGSSYEQYF
-	TRBV25-1	CASSDHPGSQTDTQYF
TRBD2	TRBV7-2	CASSLVAGTYEQYF
TRBD2	TRBV6-5	CATRTSGSGNEQFF
-	TRBV9	CASSVAVGGATQETQYF
-	TRBV10-2	CASSELRGRFDEQFF
TRBD2	TRBV5-1	CASSLRTGGRTYEQYF
-	TRBV5-1	CASSLWTGEADTQYF
TRBD2	TRBV19	CASSPLGTSGMNEQFF
TRBD1	TRBV5-1	CASSLDRQGALALNTEAFF
TRBD1	TRBV2	CASSVTPTGTSSYEQYF
TRBD1	TRBV9	CASSQGQLSYGYTF
-	TRBV11-2	CASSKAGTDTQYF
TRBD1	TRBV19	CASSTGTGHPEVDEQFF